The T cell receptor beta chain under discussion was sequenced for a study of CD8+ T cells in alopecia areata. Study in general: Treatment comprised oral tofacitinib, 5 to 10 mg twice daily, in treated patients. Study observations and caveats: Many expanded lesional clones persisted in scalp and blood during tofacitinib treatment.

CDR1 and CDR2 from the germline V gene are SGHDT and YYEEEE. The length of the CDR3 is 15 residues. V lost 4 bases, J lost 8 bases, and 9 bases stayed unmatched. On this clone: Its antigen is currently unknown.

Stated treatment: oral pan-JAK inhibitor, 5-10 mg twice daily. Extracted RNA was reverse transcribed into cDNA, the sequencing template. The table came from immunoSEQ multiplex PCR; TCRdb's copy has only in-frame clones and leaves some out. The data show some 190,000 clones, 60% seen once. The source of this sequence is a human donor with alopecia areata. The material was CD4+ T cells sorted from blood, obtained at week 24, from a patient treated with tofacitinib. V and J are TRBV5-6 and TRBJ2-1, with TRBD1 identical over 10 bases. The CDR3 DNA reads TGTGCCAGCAGCCCTACGGGACAGGGGAGGGATGAGCAGTTCTTC. Amino acids: CASSPTGQGRDEQFF.